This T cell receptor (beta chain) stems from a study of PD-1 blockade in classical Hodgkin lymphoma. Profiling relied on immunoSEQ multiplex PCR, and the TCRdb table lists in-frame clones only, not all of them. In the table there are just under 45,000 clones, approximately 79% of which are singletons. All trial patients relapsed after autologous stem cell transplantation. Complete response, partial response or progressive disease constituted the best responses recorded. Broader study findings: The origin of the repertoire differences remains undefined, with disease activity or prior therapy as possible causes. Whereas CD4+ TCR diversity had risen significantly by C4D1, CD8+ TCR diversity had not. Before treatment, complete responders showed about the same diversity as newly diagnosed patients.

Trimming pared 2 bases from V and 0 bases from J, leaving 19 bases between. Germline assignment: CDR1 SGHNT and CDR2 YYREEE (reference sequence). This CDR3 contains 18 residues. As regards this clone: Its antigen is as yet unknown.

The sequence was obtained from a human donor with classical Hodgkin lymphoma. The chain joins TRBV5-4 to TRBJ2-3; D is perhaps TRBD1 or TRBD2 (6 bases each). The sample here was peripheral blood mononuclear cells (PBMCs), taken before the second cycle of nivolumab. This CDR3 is CASSFSWRGNPSTDTQYF. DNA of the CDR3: TGTGCCAGCAGCTTTAGCTGGAGGGGGAATCCTAGCACAGATACGCAGTATTTT.